This TCR beta chain was identified in a study of T cells after yellow fever vaccination. Study-level results: It was a small share of clonotypes that appeared in both CD4 and CD8 compartments. Abundant clonotypes from the bulk population could have been carried over as contaminants into FACS-sorted repertoires.

The authors made TCR cDNA by 5'RACE template switching, adding a universal primer site and UMIs. Via MiXCR, TCRdb re-called the 5' RACE reads, giving one row per CDR3 protein. The sample has under 150,000 distinct CDR3 sequences; approximately 16% are singletons. For this clonotype: The antigen is not known.

Trimming left V 6 bases short and J 2 bases short, with 17 bases between. This CDR3 contains 17 residues. Sequenced material: CD8+ T cells sorted from PBMCs, taken 5 days after the yellow fever booster vaccination. The chain joins TRBV12-3 or TRBV12-4 to TRBJ2-6; D may match TRBD1 or TRBD2 (6 bases each). This clonotype was obtained from a man aged 18 to 29 who received the YFV17D yellow fever vaccine. Here the CDR3 DNA reads TGTGCCAGCAGCTTTATACCGGGGGCGCCTGGGGCCAACGTCCTGACTTTC. Translating gives CASSFIPGAPGANVLTF.